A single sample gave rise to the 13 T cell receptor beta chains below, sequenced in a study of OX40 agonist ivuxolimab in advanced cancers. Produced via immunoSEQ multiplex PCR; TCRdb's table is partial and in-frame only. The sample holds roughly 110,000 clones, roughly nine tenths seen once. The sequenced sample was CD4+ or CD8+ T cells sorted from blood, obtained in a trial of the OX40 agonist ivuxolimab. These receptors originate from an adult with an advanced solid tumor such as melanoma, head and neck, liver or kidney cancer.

The CDR3 loop is CATSMRENYGYTF. CDR3 in DNA: TGTGCCACCAGCATGAGGGAGAACTATGGCTACACCTTC. The chain employs TRBV15 and TRBJ1-2; D is uncertain. The CDR3 extends over 13 amino acids. The V and J ends lost 4 bases and 2 bases respectively, with 8 bases between them. Germline V gene data show CDR1 as LNHNV and CDR2 as YYDKDF (reference sequence).

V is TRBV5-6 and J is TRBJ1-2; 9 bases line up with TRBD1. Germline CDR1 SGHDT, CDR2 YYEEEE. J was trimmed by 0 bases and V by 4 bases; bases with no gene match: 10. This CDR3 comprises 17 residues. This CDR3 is CASSTYGQGPSNYGYTF. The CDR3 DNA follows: TGTGCCAGCAGCACCTATGGACAGGGGCCTTCTAACTATGGCTACACCTTC.

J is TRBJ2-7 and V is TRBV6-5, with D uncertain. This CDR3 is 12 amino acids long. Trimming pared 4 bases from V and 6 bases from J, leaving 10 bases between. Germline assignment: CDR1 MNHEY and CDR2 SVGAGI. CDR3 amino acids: CASSSPIGEQYF. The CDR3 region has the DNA TGTGCCAGCAGTTCCCCCATCGGCGAGCAGTACTTC.

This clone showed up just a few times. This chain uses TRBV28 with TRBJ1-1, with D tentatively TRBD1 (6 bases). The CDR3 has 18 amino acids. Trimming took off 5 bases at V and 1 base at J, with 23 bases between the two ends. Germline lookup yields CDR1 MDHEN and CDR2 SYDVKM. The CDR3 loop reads CASSPPSRGPTGNTEAFF. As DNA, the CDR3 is TGTGCCAGCAGTCCCCCATCCAGGGGACCCACGGGGAACACTGAAGCTTTCTTT. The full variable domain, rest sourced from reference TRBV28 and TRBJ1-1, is DVKVTQSSRYLVKRTGEKVFLECVQDMDHENMFWYRQDPGLGLRLIYFSYDVKMKEKGDIPEGYSVSREKKERFSLILESASTNQTSMYLCASSPPSRGPTGNTEAFFGQGTRLTVV.

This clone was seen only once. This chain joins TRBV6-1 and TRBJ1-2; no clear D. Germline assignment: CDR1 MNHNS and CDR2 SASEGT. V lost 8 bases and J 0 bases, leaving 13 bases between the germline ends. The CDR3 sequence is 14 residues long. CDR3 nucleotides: TGTGCCAGCCAAAACGGCAGAGCTAACTATGGCTACACCTTC. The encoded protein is CASQNGRANYGYTF.

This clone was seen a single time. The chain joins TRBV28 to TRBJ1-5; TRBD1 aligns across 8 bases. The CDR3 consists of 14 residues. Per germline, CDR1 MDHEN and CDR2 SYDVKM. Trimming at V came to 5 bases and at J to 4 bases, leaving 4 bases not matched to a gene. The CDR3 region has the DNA TGTGCCAGCAGTCGCCGGACAGGGAATCAGCCCCAGCATTTT. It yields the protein CASSRRTGNQPQHF.

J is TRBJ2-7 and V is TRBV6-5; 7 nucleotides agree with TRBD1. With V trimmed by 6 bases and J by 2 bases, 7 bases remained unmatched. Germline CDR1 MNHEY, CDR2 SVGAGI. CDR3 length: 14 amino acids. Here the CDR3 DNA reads TGTGCCAGCAGGTCTACAGGGGCCACCTACGAGCAGTACTTC. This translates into CASRSTGATYEQYF.

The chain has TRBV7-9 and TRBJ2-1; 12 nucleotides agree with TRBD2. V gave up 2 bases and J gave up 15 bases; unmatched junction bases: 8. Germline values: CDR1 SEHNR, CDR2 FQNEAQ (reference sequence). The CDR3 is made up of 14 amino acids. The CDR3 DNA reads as TGTGCCAGCAGCTTAACTCTAGCGGGGGGGCCCCGGTTCTTC. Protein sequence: CASSLTLAGGPRFF.

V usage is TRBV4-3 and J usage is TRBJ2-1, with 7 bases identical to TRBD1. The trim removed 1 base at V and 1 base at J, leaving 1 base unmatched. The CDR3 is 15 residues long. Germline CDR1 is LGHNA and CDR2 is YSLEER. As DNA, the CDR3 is TGCGCCAGCAGCCAAGGGGGACAGTCCTACAATGAGCAGTTCTTC. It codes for CASSQGGQSYNEQFF.

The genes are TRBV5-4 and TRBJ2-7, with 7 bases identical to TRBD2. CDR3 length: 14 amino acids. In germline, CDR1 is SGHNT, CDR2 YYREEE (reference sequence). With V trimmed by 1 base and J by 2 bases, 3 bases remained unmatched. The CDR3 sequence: CASSLWGGTYEQYF. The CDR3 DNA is TGTGCCAGCAGCTTGTGGGGAGGGACCTACGAGCAGTACTTC.

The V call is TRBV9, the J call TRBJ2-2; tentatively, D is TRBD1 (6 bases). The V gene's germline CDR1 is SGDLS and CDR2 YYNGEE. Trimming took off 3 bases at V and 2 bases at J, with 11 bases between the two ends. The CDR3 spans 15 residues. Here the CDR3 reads CASSEKGHNTGELFF. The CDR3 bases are TGTGCCAGCAGCGAGAAGGGACATAACACCGGGGAGCTGTTTTTT.

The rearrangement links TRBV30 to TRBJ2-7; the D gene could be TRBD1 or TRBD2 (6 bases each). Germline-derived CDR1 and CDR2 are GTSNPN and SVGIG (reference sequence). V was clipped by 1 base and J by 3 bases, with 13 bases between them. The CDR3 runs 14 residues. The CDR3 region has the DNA TGTGCCTGGAGTGCGGGGGCTCTAAGCTACGAGCAGTACTTC. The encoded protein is CAWSAGALSYEQYF.

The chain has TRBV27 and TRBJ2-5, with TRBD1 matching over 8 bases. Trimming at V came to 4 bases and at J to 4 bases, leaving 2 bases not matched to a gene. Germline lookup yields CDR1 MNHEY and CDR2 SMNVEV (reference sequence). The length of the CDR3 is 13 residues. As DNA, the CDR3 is TGTGCCAGCAGTTCGGACAGGGTAGAGACCCAGTACTTC. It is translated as CASSSDRVETQYF.